Below, one T cell receptor (beta chain) is given with its context. Its antigen is undetermined. The entry originates in a study of shared clonotypes between healthy human individuals. Study context: Plates per donor: three CD4 naive, three CD4 memory, two CD8 naive, one CD8 memory. Findings and caveats of the study: Estimated richness values were generally larger in naive subsets than in memory subsets.

Healthy adults negative for HIV, lacking recent acute infections or vaccinations, served as donors. Researchers partitioned CD4+ cells into CD45RA+ naive and CD45RA-negative memory subsets. Here immunoSEQ multiplex PCR was the method, and the copy in TCRdb shows in-frame clones only, minus some. The repertoire has about 2,500,000 clones, about 92% of them found once; the top ten carry roughly 0.14%. Looked up from germline, CDR1 is SGHTA and CDR2 is FQGTGA. The ends lost 5 bases at V and 3 bases at J; junction bases unmatched: 8. This CDR3 comprises 15 residues. This clonotype was sampled from a man aged 18 to 30 in good health. V is TRBV7-3 and J is TRBJ1-1; TRBD1 agrees at 8 bases. Specimen: naive CD4+ T cells sorted from blood. Subset reported: CD45RA+ positively selected. For the CDR3, the DNA is TGTGCCAGCAGCAGTAAGTCAGGGGGCGACACTGAAGCTTTCTTT. Translating it yields CASSSKSGGDTEAFF.